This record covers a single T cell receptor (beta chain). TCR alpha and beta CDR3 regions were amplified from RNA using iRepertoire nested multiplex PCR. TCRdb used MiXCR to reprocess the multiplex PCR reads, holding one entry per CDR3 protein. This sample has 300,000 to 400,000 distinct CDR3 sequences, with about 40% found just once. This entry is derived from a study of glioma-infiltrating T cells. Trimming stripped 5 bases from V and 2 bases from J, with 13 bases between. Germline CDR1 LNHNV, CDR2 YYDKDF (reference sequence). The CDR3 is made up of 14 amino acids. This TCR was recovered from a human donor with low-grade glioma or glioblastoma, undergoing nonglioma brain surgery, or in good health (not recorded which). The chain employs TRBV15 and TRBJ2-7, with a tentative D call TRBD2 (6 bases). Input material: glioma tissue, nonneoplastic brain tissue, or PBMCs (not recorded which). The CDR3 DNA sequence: TGTGCCACCAGCGGCGGGCGGGGAGCCTACGAGCAGTACTTC. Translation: CATSGGRGAYEQYF.